This T cell receptor beta chain is drawn from a study of blood T cell repertoires in COVID-19. Study as a whole: Material from acute and convalescent COVID-19 was sourced from the United States, Italy and Spain.

The CDR3 totals 18 residues. Germline trimming cut 3 bases from V and 2 bases from J; bases unmatched to any gene: 7. The V gene's germline CDR1 is SGHKS and CDR2 YYEKEE (reference sequence). Here immunoSEQ multiplex PCR was the method, and the copy in TCRdb shows in-frame clones only, minus some. Of about 200,000 clones listed, around four fifths are singletons. The sequenced sample was peripheral blood. The clonotype comes from a middle-aged man with acute or convalescent COVID-19. The rearrangement joins TRBV5-5 to TRBJ2-2; 13 nucleotides align to TRBD2. The CDR3 region has the DNA TGTGCCAGCAGCTGGAACCCGGGACTAGCGGGAAACACCGGGGAGCTGTTTTTT. Residues: CASSWNPGLAGNTGELFF.